The rows below give T cell receptor beta chains drawn from one sample of a study of patients and donors after allogeneic stem cell transplantation. TCRdb reprocessed the RT-PCR reads with MiXCR, giving one entry per CDR3 protein. The table includes about a million distinct CDR3 sequences, more than 15% detected once. The specimen was blood, either unsorted or a sorted T cell fraction (not recorded which). The receptor set was obtained from a human donor who was either an allogeneic HSCT recipient or a stem cell or donor lymphocyte infusion donor (not recorded which). It is not recorded whose cells these are; they may come from a transplant donor. Both conserved end residues are part of each CDR3. D genes are given only for firm matches. The size entry is marked missing in some rows and otherwise reads once, few, many or a size class.

clone_size d_call j_call v_call cdr3_aa cdr3_nt
few TRBD2 TRBJ2-5 TRBV7-6 CASSLARGGHYIQETQYF TGTGCCAGCAGCTTAGCGCGCGGGGGGCACTATATCCAAGAGACCCAGTACTTC
- - TRBJ2-5 TRBV2 CASTTTAGSQYF TGTGCCAGCACCACCACGGCTGGTTCCCAGTACTTC
- TRBD1 TRBJ2-2 TRBV19 CASTTSGGWTGELFF TGTGCCAGTACCACGTCAGGGGGCTGGACCGGGGAGCTGTTTTTT
few - TRBJ2-7 TRBV20-1 CSAHSYEQYF TGCAGTGCTCACTCCTACGAGCAGTACTTC
- TRBD1 TRBJ2-2 TRBV7-2 CASSPRGYAGELFF TGTGCCAGCAGCCCCAGGGGGTATGCCGGGGAGCTGTTTTTT
- - TRBJ1-2 TRBV7-2 CASSSYPRRDYGYTF TGTGCCAGCAGCTCATATCCCCGGCGGGACTATGGCTACACCTTC
many TRBD1 TRBJ1-2 TRBV12-3/TRBV12-4 CASVPGQGGSYTF TGTGCCAGCGTGCCGGGACAGGGTGGAAGCTACACCTTC
few - TRBJ1-5 TRBV7-2 CASSRGGIGQPQHF TGTGCCAGCAGCAGGGGGGGCATTGGTCAGCCCCAGCATTTT
- - TRBJ1-1 TRBV7-3 CASSSQKLGLSEAFF TGTGCCAGCAGCTCACAAAAACTAGGACTCTCTGAAGCTTTCTTT
- - TRBJ2-5 TRBV5-5 CASSPTEQETQYF TGTGCCAGCAGTCCAACCGAGCAAGAGACCCAGTACTTC
- TRBD2 TRBJ2-3 TRBV5-1 CASSSSLAGVPTDTQYF TGCGCCAGCAGCTCATCCCTAGCGGGCGTCCCCACAGATACGCAGTATTTT
- TRBD2 TRBJ2-1 TRBV5-8 CASSLAGGHDNEQFF TGTGCCAGCAGCTTAGCGGGGGGGCACGACAATGAGCAGTTCTTC
- TRBD2 TRBJ2-7 TRBV4-2 CASSHPPGEGYEQYF TGTGCCAGCAGCCATCCCCCGGGGGAGGGCTACGAGCAGTACTTC
once TRBD2 TRBJ2-7 TRBV7-8 CASSLLAGGPPWEQYF TGTGCCAGCAGCTTACTAGCGGGAGGGCCCCCGTGGGAGCAGTACTTC
many TRBD2 TRBJ2-1 TRBV10-3 CAISESSAGGVNEQFF TGTGCCATCAGTGAGTCGTCGGCGGGAGGGGTGAATGAGCAGTTCTTC
many - TRBJ2-2 TRBV5-1 CASSLEQGPRGELFF TGCGCCAGCAGCTTGGAACAGGGACCGCGCGGGGAGCTGTTTTTT
- TRBD2 TRBJ2-3 TRBV5-1 CASSLTSGPPTDTQYF TGCGCCAGCAGCCTAACTAGCGGGCCCCCCACAGATACGCAGTATTTT
many - TRBJ2-5 TRBV12-3/TRBV12-4 CASSPLKGWETQYF TGTGCCAGCAGCCCACTCAAGGGTTGGGAGACCCAGTACTTC
- - TRBJ2-1 TRBV20-1 CSARGGKSNEQFF TGCAGTGCTAGAGGTGGGAAAAGCAATGAGCAGTTCTTC
- - TRBJ2-3 TRBV7-6 CASSLGGGGESDTQYF TGTGCCAGCAGCTTAGGAGGGGGCGGGGAGTCGGATACGCAGTATTTT
- - TRBJ2-5 TRBV7-6 CASSWAETQYF TGTGCCAGCAGCTGGGCAGAGACCCAGTACTTC
once - TRBJ2-6 TRBV5-5 CASNRGTSSEGANVLTF TGTGCCAGCAACCGGGGGACCTCTTCGGAAGGGGCCAACGTCCTGACTTTC
many - TRBJ2-1 TRBV20-1 CSAGRVPKYNEQFF TGCAGTGCTGGGAGAGTCCCTAAATACAATGAGCAGTTCTTC
- - TRBJ2-3 TRBV29-1 CSVVRRGTGTTDTQYF TGCAGCGTTGTCAGGAGAGGAACCGGCACGACAGATACGCAGTATTTT
few TRBD2 TRBJ2-3 TRBV20-1 CSATASGRTSTDTQYF TGCAGTGCTACAGCTAGCGGGAGAACTAGCACAGATACGCAGTATTTT
few TRBD2 TRBJ2-1 TRBV20-1 CSVSGGLVDEQFF TGCAGTGTCAGCGGGGGGTTGGTCGATGAGCAGTTCTTC
- - TRBJ2-4 TRBV7-9 CASSASPIAKNIQYF TGTGCCAGCAGCGCGAGTCCTATAGCCAAAAACATTCAGTACTTC
- - TRBJ2-7 TRBV6-1 CASSGEGTASSYEQYF TGTGCCAGCAGTGGTGAAGGGACGGCAAGCTCCTACGAGCAGTACTTC
- - TRBJ2-7 TRBV27 CASSWGPSALEQYF TGTGCCAGCAGTTGGGGACCTTCGGCCCTCGAGCAGTACTTC
- - TRBJ1-1 TRBV27 CASSSVPGGNTEAFF TGTGCCAGCAGCTCCGTCCCGGGAGGGAACACTGAAGCTTTCTTT
few - TRBJ1-2 TRBV4-2 CASSQEGIGRKGDYGYTF TGTGCCAGCAGCCAAGAAGGAATCGGGAGGAAGGGGGACTATGGCTACACCTTC
- TRBD1 TRBJ2-1 TRBV6-2/TRBV6-3 CASSTGVYEQFF TGTGCCAGCAGTACAGGGGTCTATGAGCAGTTCTTC
- TRBD1 TRBJ2-3 TRBV15 CATSRTPTGGNTDTQYF TGTGCCACCAGCAGAACCCCGACAGGGGGGAACACAGATACGCAGTATTTT
many TRBD1 TRBJ2-5 TRBV5-6 CASSLQGVQETQYF TGTGCCAGCAGCCTGCAGGGGGTACAAGAGACCCAGTACTTC
few TRBD1 TRBJ2-5 TRBV5-1 CASSGGQGETQYF TGCGCCAGCAGCGGAGGACAGGGAGAGACCCAGTACTTC
few - TRBJ1-6 TRBV12-3/TRBV12-4 CASSLARGWWYYNSPLHF TGTGCCAGCAGTTTAGCGCGGGGTTGGTGGTACTATAATTCACCCCTCCACTTT
few TRBD2 TRBJ2-5 TRBV3-1 CASSPGGVGETQYF TGTGCCAGCAGCCCTGGGGGGGTTGGGGAGACCCAGTACTTC
- TRBD2 TRBJ2-5 TRBV6-5 CASSYGTSGGQETQYF TGTGCCAGCAGTTACGGGACTAGCGGTGGCCAAGAGACCCAGTACTTC
few TRBD2 TRBJ2-3 TRBV7-9 CASRVSGTSGTDTQYF TGTGCCAGCAGGGTCTCCGGGACTAGCGGCACAGATACGCAGTATTTT
few - TRBJ2-3 TRBV10-3 CAISEQGSSTTDTQYF TGTGCCATCAGTGAGCAGGGATCATCCACCACAGATACGCAGTATTTT
- - TRBJ1-1 TRBV4-3 CASSLLGGALNTEAFF TGCGCCAGCAGCCTCCTCGGGGGGGCATTGAACACTGAAGCTTTCTTT